The 14 T cell receptor beta chains below all came from one sample that was sequenced in a study of response to subunit inactivated influenza vaccine. Via MiXCR, TCRdb re-called the RT-PCR reads, giving one row per CDR3 protein. This table has approximately 300,000 distinct CDR3 sequences, 20% to 25% appearing once. The input for sequencing was PBMCs from blood, taken roughly 20 months after vaccination. These receptors all stem from a man aged 50 to 75 who received an inactivated influenza vaccine.

In nucleotides, the CDR3 is TGCAGTGCTAGAAAAAACCGGCTCAGCCTTAATGAAAAACTGTTTTTT. Translation: CSARKNRLSLNEKLFF. The rearrangement uses TRBV20-1 and TRBJ1-4, with D uncertain. Trimming pared 2 bases from V and 4 bases from J, leaving 17 bases between. The germline V gene encodes CDR1 DFQATT and CDR2 SNEGSKA (reference sequence). CDR3 size: 16 residues.

This clonotype was seen a few times. This rearrangement joins TRBV6-2 or TRBV6-3 to TRBJ2-7; the D gene is possibly TRBD1 (6 bases). Per the germline V gene, CDR1 is MNHEY and CDR2 is SVGEGT. V lost 8 bases, J lost 1 base, and 18 bases lay in between. The CDR3 has 15 residues. In DNA form, the CDR3 reads TGTGCCAGCGGGCCTCTGGGGACAACATCCTACGAGCAGTACTTC. It is translated as CASGPLGTTSYEQYF.

J is TRBJ2-7 and V is TRBV29-1; 12 nucleotides line up with TRBD1. This CDR3 is 15 amino acids long. The V gene end was trimmed by 0 bases and the J gene end by 6 bases; junction bases not matched to a gene: 6. Per the germline V gene, CDR1 is SQVTM and CDR2 is ANQGSEA. The CDR3 region has the DNA TGCAGCGTTGAAGAGTACGGGACAGGGGGCTCCGAGCAGTACTTC. Amino acid sequence: CSVEEYGTGGSEQYF.

The chain recombines TRBV25-1 with TRBJ1-5, with 8 nucleotides matching TRBD1. Germline CDR1 MGHDK, CDR2 SYGVNS. With 3 bases clipped from V and 5 bases from J, the junction kept 3 bases outside the gene matches. The CDR3 is made up of 14 amino acids. CDR3 nucleotides: TGTGCCAGCAGTGAGACAGGGGCCTATCAGCCCCAGCATTTT. Translated: CASSETGAYQPQHF.

The rearrangement joins TRBV4-1 to TRBJ1-2; D is uncertain. The V and J ends lost 1 base and 5 bases respectively, with 11 bases between them. The V gene's germline CDR1 is MGHRA and CDR2 YSYEKL. The CDR3 is 14 residues long. The CDR3 loop reads CASSQGIFEYGYTF. In DNA form, the CDR3 reads TGCGCCAGCAGCCAAGGGATCTTCGAGTATGGCTACACCTTC.

V is TRBV29-1 and J is TRBJ2-7; TRBD1 matches 8 bases. The germline V gene has CDR1 SQVTM and CDR2 ANQGSEA. V lost 2 bases to trimming and J lost 2 bases; unmatched junction nucleotides: 2. The CDR3 length is 13 residues. The CDR3 DNA follows: TGCAGCGTTGAACAGGGGGCGACCTACGAGCAGTACTTC. Protein product: CSVEQGATYEQYF.

This clonotype has only a few counts. The chain recombines TRBV25-1 with TRBJ2-7; D is undetermined. Deletions cut 3 bases from V and 3 bases from J, with 18 bases between. Germline CDR1 reads MGHDK; CDR2 reads SYGVNS. CDR3 length: 16 residues. In nucleotides, the CDR3 is TGTGCCAGCAGTGACCCCGGACGGAGTAACAACTACGAGCAGTACTTC. It encodes CASSDPGRSNNYEQYF.

Worth noting for this clonotype: The junction departs from germline at one end; a sequencing error may be responsible. The V call is TRBV4-2, the J call TRBJ2-4, with TRBD1 identical over 7 bases. The CDR3 has 15 residues. From germline, CDR1 is LGHNA and CDR2 YNFKEQ. This CDR3 reads CASSQDRLSKNIEYF. The DNA of the CDR3 is TGTGCCAGCAGCCAGGACAGGTTATCCAAAAACATTGAGTACTTC.

Details on this clonotype: Possible read error: a much larger clone is one base away. The V call is TRBV20-1, the J call TRBJ1-1; 9 bases line up with TRBD1. The CDR3 is 15 residues long. CDR1 and CDR2 from the germline V gene are DFQATT and SNEGSKA (reference sequence). CDR3 in DNA: TGCAGTGCTTTCACAGGGGGCGCATACGGCACTGAAGTTTTCTTT. It specifies CSAFTGGAYGTEVFF.

In its sample, this clonotype was seen a few times. The J gene is TRBJ1-5, the V gene TRBV28; D not certain. Per germline, CDR1 MDHEN and CDR2 SYDVKM. The CDR3 extends over 14 amino acids. The V and J ends lost 1 base and 0 bases respectively, with 4 bases between them. The CDR3 DNA sequence: TGTGCCAGCAGTTTATACGATAGCAATCAGCCCCAGCATTTT. It encodes CASSLYDSNQPQHF.

The rearrangement uses TRBV2 and TRBJ2-5, with 11 bases that match TRBD2. With V trimmed by 7 bases and J by 5 bases, 6 bases remained unmatched. CDR1 is SNHLY and CDR2 is FYNNEI in the germline V gene. The CDR3 is 14 residues long. The CDR3 DNA sequence: TGTGCCAGCAAAGAACTAGCGGGGGTGGAGACCCAGTACTTC. Its translation is CASKELAGVETQYF.

The genes are TRBV27 and TRBJ1-1; no clear D gene. CDR1 is MNHEY, CDR2 SMNVEV, per germline (reference sequence). The CDR3 length is 11 residues. Trimming pared 11 bases from V and 1 base from J, leaving 8 bases between. For the CDR3, the DNA is TGTGCCGTTAGGCGGAACACTGAAGCTTTCTTT. This translates into CAVRRNTEAFF.

In this sample, this clonotype turned up a few times. The chain carries TRBV6-1 and TRBJ2-5, with D possibly being TRBD1 or TRBD2 (5 bases each). The CDR3 spans 14 residues. V lost 6 bases to trimming and J lost 3 bases, with 14 bases between them. Looked up from germline, CDR1 is MNHNS and CDR2 is SASEGT. The CDR3 DNA reads as TGTGCCAGCAGGGTTTGGGACGGGGAAGAGACCCAGTACTTC. As protein: CASRVWDGEETQYF.

This clonotype was counted only a few times. This rearrangement joins TRBV27 to TRBJ1-2, with D perhaps matching TRBD1 (5 bases). CDR1 and CDR2 from the germline V gene are MNHEY and SMNVEV (reference sequence). The V gene lost 6 bases and the J gene lost 1 base, with 15 bases spanning the gap. The CDR3 contains 15 residues. The chain's CDR3 is CASSPFEGVNYGYTF. The CDR3 DNA reads as TGTGCCAGCAGCCCATTTGAAGGGGTTAACTATGGCTACACCTTC.